This TCR beta chain was sequenced in a study of molecular identifiers for immune sequencing clone quantification listed by TCRdb under 2018. In terms of the full investigation: For a replicate experiment, RNA from approximately 20,000 or 98,000 naive CD8 T cells was divided into five aliquots, and four of the five aliquots were sequenced. The study was a methods study using CD8 T cells to benchmark molecular-identifier clustering-based TCR repertoire sequencing (MIDCIRS) and TCR RNA copy counting.

What the work shows at the level of the full study, not this receptor alone: Modeling gave about three recovered TCR RNA copies per cell versus approximately 10 by digital PCR, implying around 33% capture efficiency. Spiked-in Jurkat TCR RNA equivalent to a single cell was reported to be detectable even among approximately 1 million naive CD8 T cells. The sizes of highly expanded clones could end up underestimated when identical TCR molecules share a barcode. Clones above 20 RNA copies held over 99% of molecules in CMV-specific effector cells but under 1% in naive cells. When barcode sub-clustering was omitted, TCR diversity was inflated by chimeric consensus sequences, with chimeras reaching as high as 47%. Spiked-in Jurkat TCR RNA (approximately 10 copies' worth), which is not part of the donor repertoire, was contained in the naive libraries.

The germline V gene (reference sequence) sets CDR1 to MNHEY and CDR2 to SMNVEV. V and J lose 2 bases and 4 bases, and a span of 12 bases separates them. The cysteine opens and the phenylalanine closes a CDR3 of 14 amino acids. Solely the CDR3 DNA is kept, with 42 bases framed from the first base. Libraries of naive CD8 T cells were built from anywhere between about 17,000 and 1,000,000 sorted cells, with 10%, 30% or 50% of the purified RNA used. Naive CD8 T cells, defined as CD8+CD4-CCR7+CD45RA+, were FACS-sorted into RLT Plus buffer on a BD FACSAria II. To test detection sensitivity, Jurkat RNA equal to ten TCR copies was added to samples of about 17,000-1,100,000 naive CD8 T cells. CD8 T cells were enriched using RosetteSep CD8+ T Cell Enrichment Cocktail and Ficoll-Paque, and the enriched cells then underwent ACK red cell lysis. Of note for this clonotype: The target of this receptor is not known. No much larger clone exists at a distance of one base, and base qualities are not known.

The method behind the library was PCR. For sequencing, a NextSeq 500 was employed. Bulk TCR libraries were prepared as previously described, using TCR primers listed in Table S5. Purification of total RNA was performed with the Qiagen AllPrep DNA/RNA kit. Before analysis, reads from multiple sequencing runs of one library were combined. As for the authors' bioinformatics: Reads were retained only if their TCR constant sequence matched exactly, and those retained reads were trimmed to 150 nt and grouped according to their 12-nt molecular barcodes. Reads in each barcode group were sub-clustered using a 15% Levenshtein threshold, and a quality-weighted consensus sequence was built for each RNA molecule. Non-functional sequences were discarded, and so were lower-count sequences lying one edit away from another sequence. Based on fitting two negative binomial distributions, any barcode sub-cluster with under 20% of the maximum read count was discarded. The public reads were reanalyzed by TCRdb: fastp trimming at Q25, MiXCR alignment, in-frame beta chains only. Rows are combined by CDR3 protein, so each entry shows the most common genes and DNA. TCRdb's processing, not the authors' own work, is the source of the V and J calls. Here the sample has hundreds of thousands of distinct CDR3 sequences; approximately 24% occur a single time. The top ten clonotypes cover 0.78% of the sample.

The chain was built from TRBV27 and TRBJ2-7, with the D gene uncertain. This receptor was taken from a human donor in good health. Some libraries in this study had Jurkat cell RNA spiked in. Sequences were obtained from naive CD8+ T cells from blood, with Jurkat cell RNA spiked in. The label giving this sample's cell subset or site can be read as: FACS-sorted CD8+CD4-CCR7+CD45RA+ naive T cells. The sequence in DNA is TGTGCCAGCAGTTTAGTGCGGACCCAGTACGAGCAGTACTTC. It translates to CASSLVRTQYEQYF.